This TCR beta chain was captured in a study of CD8 T cells in ankylosing spondylitis. General study results and limits: In ankylosing spondylitis blood, a motif of seven or eight highly homologous TCR beta variants appeared characteristic. Researchers report that disease-linked clones proved CD8+ and relatively rare in peripheral blood.

In TCRdb, the 5' RACE reads were re-called with MiXCR into one record per CDR3 protein. The sample holds hundreds of thousands of distinct CDR3 sequences; around 20% are singletons and the top ten take about 4%. The CDR3 sequence is 15 residues long. V was pared by 5 bases and J by 1 base, with 3 bases of the junction left unmatched. The V gene's germline CDR1 is SGHTA and CDR2 FQGNSA. On this clonotype: What it recognizes is unknown.

The TCR was taken from a female donor with ankylosing spondylitis or in good health (not recorded which). The chain joins TRBV7-2 to TRBJ2-1, with TRBD2 identical over 9 bases. Input material: blood, either unsorted or a sorted T cell fraction (not recorded which). The CDR3 nucleotides read TGTGCCAGCAGCGCAAGCGGGAGGTCCTACAATGAGCAGTTCTTC. Protein: CASSASGRSYNEQFF.